The 4 T cell receptor beta chains given below trace back to one sample, sequenced in a study of metastatic and nonmetastatic thyroid tumors. MiXCR re-clonotyped the PCR reads for TCRdb. The profile shows around 41,000 clones, 28% of them singletons. The entire patient cohort was treatment-naive prior to thyroid surgery. Material: blood. Every receptor here comes from a male donor with papillary thyroid cancer or a benign thyroid nodule (not recorded which). Some clones in this sample may be carry-over from other donors' samples.

This clone was found many times. The gene calls are TRBV20-1 and TRBJ1-5, with D unclear. Germline lookup yields CDR1 DFQATT and CDR2 SNEGSKA (reference sequence). The CDR3 has 15 residues. Trimming stripped 2 bases from V and 3 bases from J, with 14 bases between. The CDR3 protein is CSARRPGRNNQPQHF. CDR3 sequence (DNA): TGCAGTGCTAGACGACCGGGGAGGAACAATCAGCCCCAGCATTTT.

Worth noting for this clone: A much larger clone lies one base from this, so it may be a read error. This sample includes further DNA sequences coding for the same CDR3. V gene TRBV5-5 combines with J gene TRBJ1-1; D may be TRBD1 (5 bases). This CDR3 comprises 14 residues. CDR1 and CDR2 (germline): SGHKS, YYEKEE (reference sequence). CDR3 sequence (DNA): TGCGCCAGCAGCTTTTACGGGGGAAACACTGAAGCTTTCTTT. Translation: CASSFYGGNTEAFF.

This clone was detected many times. This sequence joins TRBV20-1 and TRBJ2-1, with TRBD2 identical over 7 bases. The germline V gene encodes CDR1 DFQATT and CDR2 SNEGSKA (reference sequence). The CDR3 loop spans 14 amino acids. Losses at the gene ends were 6 bases for V and 5 bases for J; bases not matched to a gene: 10. Here the CDR3 reads CSAYGLGRHNEQFF. For the CDR3, the DNA is TGCAGTGCATACGGACTAGGGCGGCACAATGAGCAGTTCTTC.

This clone was counted between two and nine times. This rearrangement joins TRBV6-1 to TRBJ1-3; 10 nucleotides agree with TRBD1. V shed 7 bases, J shed 0 bases, and the junction held 12 bases outside the gene matches. The CDR3 spans 18 residues. Germline CDR1 is MNHNS and CDR2 is SASEGT. CDR3 bases: TGTGCCAGCACCGCACTCCCGGGACAGGGGTACTCTGGAAACACCATATATTTT. Its translation is CASTALPGQGYSGNTIYF.